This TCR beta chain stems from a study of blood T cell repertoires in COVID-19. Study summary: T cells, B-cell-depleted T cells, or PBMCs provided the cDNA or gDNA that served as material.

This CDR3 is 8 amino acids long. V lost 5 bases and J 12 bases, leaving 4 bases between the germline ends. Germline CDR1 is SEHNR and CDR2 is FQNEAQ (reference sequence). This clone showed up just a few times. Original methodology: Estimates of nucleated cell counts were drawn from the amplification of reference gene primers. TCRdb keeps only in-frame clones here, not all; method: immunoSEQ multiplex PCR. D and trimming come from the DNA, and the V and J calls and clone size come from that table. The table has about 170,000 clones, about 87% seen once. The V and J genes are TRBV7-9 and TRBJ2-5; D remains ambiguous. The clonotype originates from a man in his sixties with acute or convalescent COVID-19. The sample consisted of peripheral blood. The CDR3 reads CASSPEYF. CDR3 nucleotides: TGTGCCAGCAGCCCCGAGTACTTC.